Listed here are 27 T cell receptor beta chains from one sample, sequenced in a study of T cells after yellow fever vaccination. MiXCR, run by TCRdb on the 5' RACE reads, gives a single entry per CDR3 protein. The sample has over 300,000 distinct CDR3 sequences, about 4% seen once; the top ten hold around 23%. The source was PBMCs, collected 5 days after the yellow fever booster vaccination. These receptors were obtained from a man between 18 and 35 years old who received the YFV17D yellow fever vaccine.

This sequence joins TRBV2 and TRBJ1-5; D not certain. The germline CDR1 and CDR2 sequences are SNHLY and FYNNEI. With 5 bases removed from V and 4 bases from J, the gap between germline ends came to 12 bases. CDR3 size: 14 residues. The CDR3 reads CASSREGANQPQHF. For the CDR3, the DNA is TGTGCCAGCAGTAGGGAGGGCGCTAATCAGCCCCAGCATTTT. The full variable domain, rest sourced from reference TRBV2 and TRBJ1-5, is EPEVTQTPSHQVTQMGQEVILRCVPISNHLYFYWYRQILGQKVEFLVSFYNNEISEKSEIFDDQFSVERPDGSNFTLKIRSTKLEDSAMYFCASSREGANQPQHFGDGTRLSIL.

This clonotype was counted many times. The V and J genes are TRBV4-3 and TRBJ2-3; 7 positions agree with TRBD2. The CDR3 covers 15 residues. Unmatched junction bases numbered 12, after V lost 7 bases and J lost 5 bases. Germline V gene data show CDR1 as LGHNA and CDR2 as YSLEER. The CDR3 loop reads CASTRVAGVRDTQYF. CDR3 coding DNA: TGCGCCAGCACGAGGGTGGCGGGGGTTAGAGATACGCAGTATTTT.

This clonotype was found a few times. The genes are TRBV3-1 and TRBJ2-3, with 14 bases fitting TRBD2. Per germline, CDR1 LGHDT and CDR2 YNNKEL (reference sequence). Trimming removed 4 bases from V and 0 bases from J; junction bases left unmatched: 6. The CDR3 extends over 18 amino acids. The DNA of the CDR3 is TGTGCCAGCAGCCCCGGACTAGCGGGGGGACCTAGCACAGATACGCAGTATTTT. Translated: CASSPGLAGGPSTDTQYF.

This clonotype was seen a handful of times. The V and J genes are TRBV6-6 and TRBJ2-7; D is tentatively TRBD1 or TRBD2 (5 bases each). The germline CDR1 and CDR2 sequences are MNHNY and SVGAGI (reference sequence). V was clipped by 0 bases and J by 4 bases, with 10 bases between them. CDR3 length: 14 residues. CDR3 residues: CASSYSGTVYEQYV. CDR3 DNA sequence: TGTGCCAGCAGTTACTCCGGGACGGTGTACGAGCAGTACGTC.

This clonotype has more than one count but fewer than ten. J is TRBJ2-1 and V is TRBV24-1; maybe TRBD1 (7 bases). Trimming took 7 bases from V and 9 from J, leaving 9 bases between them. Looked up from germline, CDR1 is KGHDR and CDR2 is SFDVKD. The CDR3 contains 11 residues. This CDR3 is CATRQGGEQFF. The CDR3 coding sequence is TGTGCCACCAGGCAGGGGGGTGAGCAGTTCTTC.

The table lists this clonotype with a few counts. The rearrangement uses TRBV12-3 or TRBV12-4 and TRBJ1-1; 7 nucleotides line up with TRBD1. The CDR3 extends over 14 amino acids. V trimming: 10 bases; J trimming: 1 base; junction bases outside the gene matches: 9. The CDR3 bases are TGTGCCAACCTCCCTCGGACAGGGAACACTGAAGCTTTCTTT. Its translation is CANLPRTGNTEAFF.

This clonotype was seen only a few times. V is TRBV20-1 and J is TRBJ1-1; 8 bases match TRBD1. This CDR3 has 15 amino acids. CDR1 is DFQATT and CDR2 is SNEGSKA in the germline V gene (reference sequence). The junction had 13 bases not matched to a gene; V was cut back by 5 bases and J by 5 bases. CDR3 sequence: CSAGPDWTGRTEAFF. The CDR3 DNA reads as TGCAGTGCTGGACCGGATTGGACAGGGCGAACTGAAGCTTTCTTT.

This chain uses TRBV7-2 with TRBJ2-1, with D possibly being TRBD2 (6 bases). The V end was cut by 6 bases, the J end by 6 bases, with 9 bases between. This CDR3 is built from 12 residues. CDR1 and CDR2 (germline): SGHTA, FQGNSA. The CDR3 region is CASSGGFNEQFF. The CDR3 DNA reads TGTGCCAGCAGTGGGGGGTTCAATGAGCAGTTCTTC.

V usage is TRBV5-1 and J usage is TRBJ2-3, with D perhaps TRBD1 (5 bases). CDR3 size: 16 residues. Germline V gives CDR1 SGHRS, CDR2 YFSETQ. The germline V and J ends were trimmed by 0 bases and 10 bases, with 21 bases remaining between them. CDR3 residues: CASSLGITQGSGPQYF. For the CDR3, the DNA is TGCGCCAGCAGCTTGGGTATTACGCAGGGATCGGGTCCGCAGTATTTT.

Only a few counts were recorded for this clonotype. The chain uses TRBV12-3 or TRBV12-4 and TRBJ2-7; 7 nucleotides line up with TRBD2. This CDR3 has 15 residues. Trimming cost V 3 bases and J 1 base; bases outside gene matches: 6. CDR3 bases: TGTGCCAGCAGTTTTTGGGGACTAATGTCCTACGAGCAGTACTTC. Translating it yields CASSFWGLMSYEQYF.

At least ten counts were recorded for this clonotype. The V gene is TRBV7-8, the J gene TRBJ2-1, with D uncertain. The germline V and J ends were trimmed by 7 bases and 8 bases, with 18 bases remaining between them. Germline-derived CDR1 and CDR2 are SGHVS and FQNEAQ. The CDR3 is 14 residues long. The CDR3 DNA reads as TGTGCCAGCAATAGGTGGCCCGTAGGGTATGAGCAGTTCTTC. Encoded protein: CASNRWPVGYEQFF.

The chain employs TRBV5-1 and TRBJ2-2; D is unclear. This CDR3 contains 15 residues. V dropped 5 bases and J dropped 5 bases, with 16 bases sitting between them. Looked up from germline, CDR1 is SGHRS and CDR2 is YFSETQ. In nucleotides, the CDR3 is TGCGCCAGCAGTCTGAGCCCGGTCACTACCGGGGAGCTGTTTTTT. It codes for CASSLSPVTTGELFF. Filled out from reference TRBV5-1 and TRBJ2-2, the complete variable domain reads KAGVTQTPRYLIKTRGQQVTLSCSPISGHRSVSWYQQTPGQGLQFLFEYFSETQRNKGNFPGRFSGRQFSNSRSEMNVSTLELGDSALYLCASSLSPVTTGELFFGEGSRLTVL.

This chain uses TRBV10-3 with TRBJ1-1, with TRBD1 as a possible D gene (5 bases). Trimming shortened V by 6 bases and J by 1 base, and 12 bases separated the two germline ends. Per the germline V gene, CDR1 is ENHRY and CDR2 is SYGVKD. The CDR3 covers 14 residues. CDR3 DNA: TGTGCCATCAGAGCAAAACAGGAGAACACTGAAGCTTTCTTT. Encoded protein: CAIRAKQENTEAFF.

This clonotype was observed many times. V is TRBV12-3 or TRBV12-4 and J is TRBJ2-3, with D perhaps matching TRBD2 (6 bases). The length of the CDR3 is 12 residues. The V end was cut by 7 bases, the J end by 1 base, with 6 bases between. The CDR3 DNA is TGTGCCAGCACGGGGGGCACAGATACGCAGTATTTT. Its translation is CASTGGTDTQYF.

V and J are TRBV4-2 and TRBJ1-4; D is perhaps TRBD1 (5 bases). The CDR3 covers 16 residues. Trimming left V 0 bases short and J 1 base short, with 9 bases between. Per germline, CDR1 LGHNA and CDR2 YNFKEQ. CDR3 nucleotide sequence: TGTGCCAGCAGCCAAGAGGGGGGGGTAACTAATGAAAAACTGTTTTTT. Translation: CASSQEGGVTNEKLFF.

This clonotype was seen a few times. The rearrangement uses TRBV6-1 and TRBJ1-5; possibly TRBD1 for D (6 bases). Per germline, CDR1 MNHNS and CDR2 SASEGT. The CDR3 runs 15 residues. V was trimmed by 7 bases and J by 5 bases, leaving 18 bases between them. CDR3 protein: CASIPDSAGYQPQHF. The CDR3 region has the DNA TGTGCCAGCATCCCGGACAGCGCGGGTTATCAGCCCCAGCATTTT.

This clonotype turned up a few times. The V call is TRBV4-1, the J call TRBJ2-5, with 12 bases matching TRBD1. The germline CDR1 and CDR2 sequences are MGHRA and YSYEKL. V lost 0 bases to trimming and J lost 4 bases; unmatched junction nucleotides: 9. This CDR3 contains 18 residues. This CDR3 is CASSQDPGQGAVGETQYF. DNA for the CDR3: TGCGCCAGCAGCCAAGATCCGGGACAGGGGGCTGTTGGAGAGACCCAGTACTTC.

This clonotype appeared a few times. The CDR3 DNA sequence: TGTGCCAGCAGCTTAACGTGGACTAGCGGGCAGTTCTTC. It codes for CASSLTWTSGQFF. The chain carries TRBV7-2 and TRBJ2-1; 10 nucleotides align to TRBD2. Germline CDR1 and CDR2: SGHTA and FQGNSA. This CDR3 contains 13 residues. The V and J ends lost 2 bases and 12 bases, in that order; junction bases with no gene match: 4.

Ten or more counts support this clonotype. The CDR3 loop reads CASSYGQSNQPQHF. The CDR3 DNA follows: TGTGCCAGCAGTTACGGGCAGTCCAATCAGCCCCAGCATTTT. The chain couples TRBV6-5 to TRBJ1-5; D is unresolved. CDR3 length equals 14 residues. Germline V gene lookup returns CDR1 MNHEY and CDR2 SVGAGI. The V gene lost 2 bases and the J gene lost 3 bases, with 8 bases spanning the gap.

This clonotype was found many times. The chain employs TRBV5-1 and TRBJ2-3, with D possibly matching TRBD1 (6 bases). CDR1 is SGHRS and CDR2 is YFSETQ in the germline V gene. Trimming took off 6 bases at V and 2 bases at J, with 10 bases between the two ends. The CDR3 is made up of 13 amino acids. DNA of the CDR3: TGCGCCAGCACCAGACAGGACACAGATACGCAGTATTTT. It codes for CASTRQDTDTQYF.

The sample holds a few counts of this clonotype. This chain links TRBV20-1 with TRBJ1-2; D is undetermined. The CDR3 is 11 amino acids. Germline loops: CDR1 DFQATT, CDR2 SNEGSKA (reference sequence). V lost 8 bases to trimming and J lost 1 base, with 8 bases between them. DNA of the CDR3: TGCAGTCCCGGCGGTAACTATGGCTACACCTTC. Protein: CSPGGNYGYTF.

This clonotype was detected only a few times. The CDR3 here is CASSQGRGLEQYV. The DNA for the CDR3 is TGTGCCAGCAGCCAAGGGAGGGGGCTCGAGCAGTACGTC. This chain joins TRBV3-1 and TRBJ2-7, with D maybe TRBD1 (7 bases). V gave up 1 base and J gave up 6 bases, with 10 bases separating them. The CDR3 totals 13 residues. Germline V gene lookup returns CDR1 LGHDT and CDR2 YNNKEL (reference sequence).

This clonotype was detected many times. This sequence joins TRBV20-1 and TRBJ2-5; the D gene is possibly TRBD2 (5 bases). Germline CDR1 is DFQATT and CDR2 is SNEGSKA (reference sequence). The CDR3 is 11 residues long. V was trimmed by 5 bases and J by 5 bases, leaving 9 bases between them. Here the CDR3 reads CSAGRGETQYF. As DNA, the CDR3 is TGCAGTGCTGGGAGAGGGGAGACCCAGTACTTC.

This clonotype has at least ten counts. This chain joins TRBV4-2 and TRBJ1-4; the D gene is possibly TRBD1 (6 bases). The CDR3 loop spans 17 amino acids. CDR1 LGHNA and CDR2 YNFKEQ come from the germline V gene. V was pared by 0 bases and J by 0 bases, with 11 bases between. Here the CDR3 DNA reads TGTGCCAGCAGCCAAGAGTGGCGGACAGCAACTAATGAAAAACTGTTTTTT. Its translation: CASSQEWRTATNEKLFF.

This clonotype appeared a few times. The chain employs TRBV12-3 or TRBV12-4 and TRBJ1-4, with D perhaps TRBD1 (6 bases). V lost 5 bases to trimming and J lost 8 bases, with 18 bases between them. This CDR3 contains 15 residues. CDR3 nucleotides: TGTGCCAGCAGTGCCTCCGGGGGGCTCGTAGAAAAACTGTTTTTT. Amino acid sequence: CASSASGGLVEKLFF.

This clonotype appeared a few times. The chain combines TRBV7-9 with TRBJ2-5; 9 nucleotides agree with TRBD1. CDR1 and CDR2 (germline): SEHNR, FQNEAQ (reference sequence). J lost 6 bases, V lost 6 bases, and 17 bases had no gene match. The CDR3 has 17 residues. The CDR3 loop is CASSPSDRGYAIQTQYF. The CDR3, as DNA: TGTGCCAGCAGTCCTTCGGACAGGGGCTACGCCATACAGACCCAGTACTTC.

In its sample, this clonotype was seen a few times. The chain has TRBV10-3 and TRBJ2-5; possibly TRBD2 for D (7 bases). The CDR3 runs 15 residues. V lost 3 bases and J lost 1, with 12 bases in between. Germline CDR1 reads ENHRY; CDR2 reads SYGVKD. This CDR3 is CAISEGGGTQETQYF. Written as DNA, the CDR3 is TGTGCCATCAGTGAAGGGGGGGGGACCCAAGAGACCCAGTACTTC.